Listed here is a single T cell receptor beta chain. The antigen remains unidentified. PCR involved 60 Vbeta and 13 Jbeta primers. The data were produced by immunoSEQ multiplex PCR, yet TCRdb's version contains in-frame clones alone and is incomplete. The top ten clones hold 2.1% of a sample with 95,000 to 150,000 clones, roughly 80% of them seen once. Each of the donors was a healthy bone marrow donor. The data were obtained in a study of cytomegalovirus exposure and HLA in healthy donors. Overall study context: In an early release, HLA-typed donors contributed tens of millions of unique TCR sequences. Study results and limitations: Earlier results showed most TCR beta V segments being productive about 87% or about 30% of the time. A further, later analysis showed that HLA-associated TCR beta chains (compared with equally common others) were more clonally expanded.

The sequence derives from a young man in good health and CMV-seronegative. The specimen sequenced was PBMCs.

The DNA of the CDR3 is TGTGCCAGCAGCTCGCTAGCGGGGGGTATTAGTGAGCAGTTCTTC. Translation: CASSSLAGGISEQFF. V and J are TRBV11-3 and TRBJ2-1, with TRBD2 matching 11 bases. The CDR3 contains 15 residues. The J segment lost 9 bases and the V segment lost 4 bases, leaving 8 bases of the junction unmatched. Germline loops: CDR1 SGHNT, CDR2 YENEEA.